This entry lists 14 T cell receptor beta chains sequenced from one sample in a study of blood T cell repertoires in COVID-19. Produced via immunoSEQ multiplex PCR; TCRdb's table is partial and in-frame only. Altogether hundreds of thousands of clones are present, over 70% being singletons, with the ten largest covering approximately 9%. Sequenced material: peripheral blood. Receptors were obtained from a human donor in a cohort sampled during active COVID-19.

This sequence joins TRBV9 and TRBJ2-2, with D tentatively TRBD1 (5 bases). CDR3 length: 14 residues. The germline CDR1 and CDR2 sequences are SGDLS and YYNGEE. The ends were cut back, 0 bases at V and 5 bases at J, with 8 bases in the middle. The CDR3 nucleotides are TGTGCCAGCAGCGTAGTCCAGGGAACCGGGGAGCTGTTTTTT. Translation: CASSVVQGTGELFF. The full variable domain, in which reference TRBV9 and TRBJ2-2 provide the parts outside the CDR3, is DSGVTQTPKHLITATGQRVTLRCSPRSGDLSVYWYQQSLDQGLQFLIQYYNGEERAKGNILERFSAQQFPDLHSELNLSSLELGDSALYFCASSVVQGTGELFFGEGSRLTVL.

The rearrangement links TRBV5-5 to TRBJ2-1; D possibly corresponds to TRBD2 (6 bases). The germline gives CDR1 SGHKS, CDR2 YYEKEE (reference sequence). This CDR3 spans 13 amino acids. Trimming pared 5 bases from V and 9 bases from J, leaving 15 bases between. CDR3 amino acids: CASRRTSTGEQFF. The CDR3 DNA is TGTGCCAGCAGGCGTACTAGCACCGGTGAGCAGTTCTTC.

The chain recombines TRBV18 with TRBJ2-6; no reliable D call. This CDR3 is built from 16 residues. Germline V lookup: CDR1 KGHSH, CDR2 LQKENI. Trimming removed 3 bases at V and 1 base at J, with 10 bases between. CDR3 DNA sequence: TGTGCCAGCTCACCTGGGCGAGTGTCTGGGGCCAACGTCCTGACTTTC. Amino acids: CASSPGRVSGANVLTF.

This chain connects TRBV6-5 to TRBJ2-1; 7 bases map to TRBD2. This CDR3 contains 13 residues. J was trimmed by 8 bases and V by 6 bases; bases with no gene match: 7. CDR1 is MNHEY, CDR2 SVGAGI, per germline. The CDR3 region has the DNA TGTGCCAGCAGAGGACTAGTTTTCGATGAGCAGTTCTTC. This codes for CASRGLVFDEQFF.

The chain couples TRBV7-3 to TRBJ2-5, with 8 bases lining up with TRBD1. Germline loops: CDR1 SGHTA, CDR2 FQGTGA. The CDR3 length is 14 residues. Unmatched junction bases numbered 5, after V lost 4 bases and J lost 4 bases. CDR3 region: CASSSSGQGETQYF. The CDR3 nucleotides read TGTGCCAGCAGCTCCTCAGGACAGGGAGAGACCCAGTACTTC.

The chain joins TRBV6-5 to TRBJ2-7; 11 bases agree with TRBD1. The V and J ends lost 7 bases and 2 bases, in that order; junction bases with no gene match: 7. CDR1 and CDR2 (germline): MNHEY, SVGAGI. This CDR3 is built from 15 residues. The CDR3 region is CASTGGQGAAYEQYF. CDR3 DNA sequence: TGTGCCAGCACCGGAGGACAGGGGGCTGCCTACGAGCAGTACTTC.

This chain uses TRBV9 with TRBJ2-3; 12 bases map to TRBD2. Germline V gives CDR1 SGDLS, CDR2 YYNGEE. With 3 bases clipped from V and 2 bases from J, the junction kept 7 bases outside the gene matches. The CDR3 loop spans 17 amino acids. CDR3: CASSARTSGANTDTQYF. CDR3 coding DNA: TGTGCCAGCAGCGCTAGGACTAGCGGGGCTAACACAGATACGCAGTATTTT.

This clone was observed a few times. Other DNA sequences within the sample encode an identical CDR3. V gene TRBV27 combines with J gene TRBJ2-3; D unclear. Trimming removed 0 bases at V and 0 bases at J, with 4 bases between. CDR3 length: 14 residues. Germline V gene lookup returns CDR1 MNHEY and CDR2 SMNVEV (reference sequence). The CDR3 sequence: CASSLSTSTDTQYF. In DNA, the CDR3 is TGTGCCAGCAGTTTATCGACTAGCACAGATACGCAGTATTTT.

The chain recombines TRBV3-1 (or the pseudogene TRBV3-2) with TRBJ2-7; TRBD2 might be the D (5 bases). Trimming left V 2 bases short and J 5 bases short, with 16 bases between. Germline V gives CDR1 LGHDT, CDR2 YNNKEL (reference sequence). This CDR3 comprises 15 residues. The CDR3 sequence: CASSQPPADGDEQYF. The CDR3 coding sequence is TGTGCCAGCAGCCAACCACCAGCCGACGGGGACGAGCAGTACTTC.

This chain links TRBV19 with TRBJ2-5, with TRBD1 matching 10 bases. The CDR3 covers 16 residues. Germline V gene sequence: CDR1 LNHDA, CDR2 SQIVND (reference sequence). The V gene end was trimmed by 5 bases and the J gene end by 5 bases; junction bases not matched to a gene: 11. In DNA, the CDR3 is TGTGCCAGTAGTGATCCGGGACAGGGGCGAGGGGAGACCCAGTACTTC. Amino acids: CASSDPGQGRGETQYF.

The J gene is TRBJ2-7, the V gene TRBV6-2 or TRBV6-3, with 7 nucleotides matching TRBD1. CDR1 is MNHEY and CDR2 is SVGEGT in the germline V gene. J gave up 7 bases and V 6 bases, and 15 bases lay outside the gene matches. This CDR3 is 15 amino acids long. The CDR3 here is CASSLFATGTGEQYF. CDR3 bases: TGTGCCAGCAGCCTATTCGCGACAGGGACCGGGGAGCAGTACTTC.

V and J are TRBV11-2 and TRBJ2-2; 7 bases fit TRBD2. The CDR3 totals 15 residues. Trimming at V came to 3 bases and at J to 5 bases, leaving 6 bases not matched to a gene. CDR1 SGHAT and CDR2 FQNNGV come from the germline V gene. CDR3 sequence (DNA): TGTGCCAGCAGCTTTTCGGGGGGAGGAACCGGGGAGCTGTTTTTT. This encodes CASSFSGGGTGELFF.

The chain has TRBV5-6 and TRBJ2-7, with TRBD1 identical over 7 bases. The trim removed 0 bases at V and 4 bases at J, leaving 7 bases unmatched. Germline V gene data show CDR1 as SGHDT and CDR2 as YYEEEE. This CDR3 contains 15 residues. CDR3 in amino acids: CASSLDPGQLYEQYF. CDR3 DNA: TGTGCCAGCAGCTTGGATCCGGGACAGCTTTACGAGCAGTACTTC. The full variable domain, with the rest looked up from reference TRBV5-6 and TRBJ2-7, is DAGVTQSPTHLIKTRGQQVTLRCSPKSGHDTVSWYQQALGQGPQFIFQYYEEEERQRGNFPDRFSGHQFPNYSSELNVNALLLGDSALYLCASSLDPGQLYEQYFGPGTRLTVT.

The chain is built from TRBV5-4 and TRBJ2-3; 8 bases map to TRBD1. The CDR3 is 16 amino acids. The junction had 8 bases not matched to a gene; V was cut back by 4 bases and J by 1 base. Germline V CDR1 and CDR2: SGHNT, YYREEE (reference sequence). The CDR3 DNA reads TGTGCCAGCAGCCATCAGGGGGCCATTGGCACAGATACGCAGTATTTT. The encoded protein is CASSHQGAIGTDTQYF.